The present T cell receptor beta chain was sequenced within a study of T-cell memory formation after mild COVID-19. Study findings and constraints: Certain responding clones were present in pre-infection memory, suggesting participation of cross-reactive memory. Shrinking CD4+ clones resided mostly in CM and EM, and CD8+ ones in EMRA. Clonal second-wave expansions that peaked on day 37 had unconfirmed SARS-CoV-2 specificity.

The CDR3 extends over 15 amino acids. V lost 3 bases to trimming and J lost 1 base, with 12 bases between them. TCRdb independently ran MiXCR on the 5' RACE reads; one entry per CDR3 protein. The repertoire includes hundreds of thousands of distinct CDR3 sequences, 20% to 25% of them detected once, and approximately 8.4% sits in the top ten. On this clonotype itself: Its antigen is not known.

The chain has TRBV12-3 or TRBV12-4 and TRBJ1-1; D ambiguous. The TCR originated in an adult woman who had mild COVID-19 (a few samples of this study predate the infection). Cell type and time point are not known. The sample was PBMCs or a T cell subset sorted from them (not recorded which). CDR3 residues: CASSFSSWGNTEAFF. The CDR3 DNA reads TGTGCCAGCAGTTTTAGTTCGTGGGGGAACACTGAAGCTTTCTTT.